This record looks at one TCR beta chain sequence and its context. The source of the sample is a study of blood T cell repertoires in COVID-19. The CDR3 loop spans 13 amino acids. The V gene's germline CDR1 is SGHDT and CDR2 YYEEEE. V lost 1 base to trimming and J lost 5 bases, with 7 bases between them. Clones were read by immunoSEQ multiplex PCR, and TCRdb kept only the in-frame ones, dropping some. The sample shows under 45,000 clones, 87% of them seen only once. The sequence derives from a woman older than 75 in a cohort sampled during active or convalescent COVID-19. V and J are TRBV5-6 and TRBJ1-5; no clear D gene. Sequencing used peripheral blood. CDR3 in amino acids: CASSLRGDQPQHF. In nucleotides, the CDR3 is TGTGCCAGCAGCTTGAGAGGAGATCAGCCCCAGCATTTT.